The entry below describes one T cell receptor beta chain. Its antigen is currently unknown. This entry comes from a study of CD8 T cells in ankylosing spondylitis. From the 5' RACE reads, TCRdb called clonotypes with MiXCR, one entry per CDR3 protein. The top ten hold under 0.9% of the sample, which has 350,000 to 450,000 distinct CDR3 sequences, 25% to 30% seen once. Study-wide results and limits: Researchers reportedly found disease-linked clones significantly enriched in matched ankylosing spondylitis synovial fluid. For ankylosing spondylitis blood, a TCR beta motif of about 8 highly homologous variants appeared characteristic.

V was clipped by 4 bases and J by 2 bases; unmatched bases: 4. The CDR3 totals 14 residues. Germline loops: CDR1 SGHRS, CDR2 YFSETQ. The V gene is TRBV5-1, the J gene TRBJ1-1; 8 bases map to TRBD1. Material: blood, either unsorted or a sorted T cell fraction (not recorded which). This TCR was sampled from a male donor with ankylosing spondylitis. The CDR3, as DNA: TGCGCCAGCAGCCGGGGACAGGATAACACTGAAGCTTTCTTT. This encodes CASSRGQDNTEAFF. The variable domain in full, with the rest retrieved from reference TRBV5-1 and TRBJ1-1, is KAGVTQTPRYLIKTRGQQVTLSCSPISGHRSVSWYQQTPGQGLQFLFEYFSETQRNKGNFPGRFSGRQFSNSRSEMNVSTLELGDSALYLCASSRGQDNTEAFFGQGTRLTVV.